One and the same sample provided the 16 T cell receptor beta chains below, sequenced in a study of tumor T cells in aggressive B-cell lymphoma. Sequencing used immunoSEQ multiplex PCR; TCRdb keeps in-frame clones, though not all of them. The sample yields 10,000 or so clones, about nine tenths seen once. Sequencing input: tumor tissue. The receptors originated from an adult with diffuse large B cell lymphoma.

The chain employs TRBV5-6 and TRBJ2-7; D not resolved. The CDR3 covers 12 residues. V dropped 1 base and J dropped 6 bases, with 8 bases sitting between them. The germline V gene encodes CDR1 SGHDT and CDR2 YYEEEE. CDR3 nucleotide sequence: TGTGCCAGCAGCTTGTCGGTGTTCGAGCAGTACTTC. This codes for CASSLSVFEQYF.

V gene TRBV10-1 combines with J gene TRBJ2-3, with 9 positions matching TRBD1. This CDR3 spans 15 amino acids. The V segment lost 4 bases and the J segment 4 bases; nucleotides outside the gene matches: 6. Germline values: CDR1 WNHNN, CDR2 SYGVQD (reference sequence). The CDR3 DNA reads TGCGCCAGCAGTGCCAAGGACAGGGGCTCAGATACGCAGTATTTT. This codes for CASSAKDRGSDTQYF.

The genes are TRBV25-1 and TRBJ1-1, with 8 bases matching TRBD1. CDR3 length equals 13 residues. V lost 8 bases, J lost 1 base, and 3 bases stayed unmatched. Per the germline V gene, CDR1 is MGHDK and CDR2 is SYGVNS. CDR3 region: CASGGQANTEAFF. The CDR3 nucleotides are TGTGCCAGCGGGGGACAGGCGAACACTGAAGCTTTCTTT. Full variable domain (outside the CDR3, taken from reference TRBV25-1 and TRBJ1-1): EADIYQTPRYLVIGTGKKITLECSQTMGHDKMYWYQQDPGMELHLIHYSYGVNSTEKGDLSSESTVSRIRTEHFPLTLESARPSHTSQYLCASGGQANTEAFFGQGTRLTVV.

This clone was recorded once. This rearrangement joins TRBV6-1 to TRBJ1-6; no clear D. V shed 2 bases and J shed 10 bases, with 18 bases lying between them. CDR1 is MNHNS and CDR2 is SASEGT in the germline V gene. There are 16 residues in the CDR3. CDR3 nucleotides: TGTGCCAGCAGTGAACGGCCGGGAAAAACGGGATCACCCCTCCACTTT. Translation: CASSERPGKTGSPLHF.

Worth noting for this clone: The same CDR3 also results from other DNA sequences found in this sample. The rearrangement joins TRBV9 to TRBJ2-3; no firm D call. The V gene lost 2 bases and the J gene lost 4 bases, with 11 bases spanning the gap. The CDR3 extends over 14 amino acids. Germline V gene lookup returns CDR1 SGDLS and CDR2 YYNGEE. The CDR3 protein is CASSVASRSDTQYF. CDR3 bases: TGTGCCAGCAGCGTCGCCAGCAGGTCAGATACGCAGTATTTT. Looking up the rest from reference TRBV9 and TRBJ2-3 gives the full variable domain: DSGVTQTPKHLITATGQRVTLRCSPRSGDLSVYWYQQSLDQGLQFLIQYYNGEERAKGNILERFSAQQFPDLHSELNLSSLELGDSALYFCASSVASRSDTQYFGPGTRLTVL.

V and J are TRBV5-1 and TRBJ2-3; 13 bases match TRBD2. Germline lookup yields CDR1 SGHRS and CDR2 YFSETQ. J gave up 4 bases and V 1 base, and 3 bases lay outside the gene matches. CDR3 length: 16 residues. Here the CDR3 DNA reads TGCGCCAGCAGCTTGAAACTAGCGGGAGGGCCAGATACGCAGTATTTT. As protein: CASSLKLAGGPDTQYF. Variable domain in full (rest from reference TRBV5-1 and TRBJ2-3): KAGVTQTPRYLIKTRGQQVTLSCSPISGHRSVSWYQQTPGQGLQFLFEYFSETQRNKGNFPGRFSGRQFSNSRSEMNVSTLELGDSALYLCASSLKLAGGPDTQYFGPGTRLTVL.

This rearrangement joins TRBV10-1 to TRBJ1-2; 8 bases are shared with TRBD1. The V segment lost 10 bases and the J segment 1 base; nucleotides outside the gene matches: 14. Germline loops: CDR1 WNHNN, CDR2 SYGVQD (reference sequence). The CDR3 sequence is 16 residues long. The CDR3 is CATAPDRVSVNYGYTF. In DNA, the CDR3 is TGCGCCACCGCTCCGGACAGGGTTTCCGTTAACTATGGCTACACCTTC.

The CDR3 DNA sequence: TGTGCCAGCAGCGTCCGGGACTTAGAAGAGACCCAGTACTTC. Protein product: CASSVRDLEETQYF. The rearrangement links TRBV7-9 to TRBJ2-5, with D perhaps TRBD2 (6 bases). The length of the CDR3 is 14 residues. Trimming stripped 5 bases from V and 3 bases from J, with 13 bases between. From germline, CDR1 is SEHNR and CDR2 FQNEAQ (reference sequence).

The chain is built from TRBV7-9 and TRBJ2-7; 9 bases are shared with TRBD2. CDR1 SEHNR and CDR2 FQNEAQ come from the germline V gene (reference sequence). The V gene end was trimmed by 1 base and the J gene end by 4 bases; junction bases not matched to a gene: 2. The length of the CDR3 is 14 residues. In DNA, the CDR3 is TGTGCCAGCAGCTTAGTTAGCGGGGGTTACGAGCAGTACTTC. Protein sequence: CASSLVSGGYEQYF.

The chain employs TRBV20-1 and TRBJ1-1; D remains unclear. Germline loops: CDR1 DFQATT, CDR2 SNEGSKA (reference sequence). The germline V and J ends were trimmed by 4 bases and 2 bases, with 2 bases remaining between them. The CDR3 is 10 residues long. The DNA of the CDR3 is TGCAGTGCTACAAACACTGAAGCTTTCTTT. This encodes CSATNTEAFF.

V gene TRBV7-3 combines with J gene TRBJ1-6; D is uncertain. The germline V gene has CDR1 SGHTA and CDR2 FQGTGA. The length of the CDR3 is 13 residues. Trimming removed 1 base from V and 8 bases from J, with 6 bases in between. CDR3 sequence reads: CASSLITDSPLHF. As DNA, the CDR3 is TGTGCCAGCAGCTTAATAACAGATTCACCCCTCCACTTT.

This sequence joins TRBV11-3 and TRBJ2-6, with D perhaps TRBD2 (6 bases). Germline-derived CDR1 and CDR2 are SGHNT and YENEEA. The CDR3 length is 15 residues. Deletions cut 1 base from V and 2 bases from J, with 6 bases between. Here the CDR3 DNA reads TGTGCCAGCAGCTTAGCGGGGGCTGGGGCCAACGTCCTGACTTTC. As protein: CASSLAGAGANVLTF.

J is TRBJ2-5 and V is TRBV9; TRBD1 agrees at 8 bases. Germline V CDR1 and CDR2: SGDLS, YYNGEE. The CDR3 contains 14 residues. The V segment lost 6 bases and the J segment 2 bases; nucleotides outside the gene matches: 6. CDR3 DNA sequence: TGTGCCAGCAATCCGACAGGGGTTCAAGAGACCCAGTACTTC. This encodes CASNPTGVQETQYF.

The chain joins TRBV30 to TRBJ2-5, with TRBD1 matching 7 bases. Germline CDR1 and CDR2: GTSNPN and SVGIG (reference sequence). The J segment lost 5 bases and the V segment lost 0 bases, leaving 6 bases of the junction unmatched. CDR3 length: 14 residues. The CDR3 reads CAWSVQGSAETQYF. The CDR3 DNA is TGTGCCTGGAGTGTACAGGGGTCTGCGGAGACCCAGTACTTC.

The J gene is TRBJ1-2, the V gene TRBV28; TRBD1 might be the D (6 bases). The V and J ends lost 5 bases and 9 bases respectively, with 28 bases between them. This CDR3 contains 17 residues. Germline V gives CDR1 MDHEN, CDR2 SYDVKM. The CDR3 reads CASSPTGLGMGVYSYTF. Here the CDR3 DNA reads TGTGCCAGCAGTCCCACAGGGTTGGGAATGGGGGTATATAGCTACACCTTC.

The chain recombines TRBV5-4 with TRBJ1-1; 7 nucleotides align to TRBD1. This CDR3 contains 17 residues. Looked up from germline, CDR1 is SGHNT and CDR2 is YYREEE (reference sequence). Trimming removed 4 bases from V and 1 base from J; junction bases left unmatched: 13. The CDR3 loop reads CASSTGQLKWGNTEAFF. CDR3 sequence (DNA): TGTGCCAGCAGCACGGGACAGCTCAAATGGGGGAACACTGAAGCTTTCTTT.